These 14 T cell receptor beta chains came from one sample sequenced in a study of blood T cells in healthy people across ages. Combining a sample-barcoded 5' primer with a J-beta primer mix, a second PCR ran for roughly 7 to 11 cycles. TCRdb called the 5' RACE reads again in MiXCR, with one record for every CDR3 protein. Among hundreds of thousands of distinct CDR3 sequences listed, under 65% were seen once. Sequenced material: blood. The receptors come from a man in his sixties in good health.

The V and J genes are TRBV5-1 and TRBJ2-6; no reliable D call. Germline values: CDR1 SGHRS, CDR2 YFSETQ. Trimming shortened V by 1 base and J by 0 bases, and 11 bases separated the two germline ends. This CDR3 is 17 amino acids long. The CDR3 DNA reads as TGCGCCAGCAGCTTGATGGCTACAGCCTCTGGGGCCAACGTCCTGACTTTC. Translation gives CASSLMATASGANVLTF.

The rearrangement joins TRBV21-1 to TRBJ2-3. TRBV21-1 is described as a pseudogene. The CDR3 loop spans 12 amino acids. The CDR3 DNA reads as TGTGCCTGCCCGGCTAGCACAGATACGCAGGATTTT. Its protein is CACPASTDTQDF.

The V gene is TRBV5-6, the J gene TRBJ2-1, with D hard to call. CDR1 and CDR2 (germline): SGHDT, YYEEEE. This CDR3 contains 15 residues. Trimming left V 1 base short and J 0 bases short, with 8 bases between. The CDR3 DNA follows: TGTGCCAGCAGCTTGTATCAGCCCTCCTACAATGAGCAGTTCTTC. It yields the protein CASSLYQPSYNEQFF.

The J gene is TRBJ2-7, the V gene TRBV5-1; no clear D. Trimming stripped 0 bases from V and 5 bases from J, with 6 bases between. Germline V CDR1 and CDR2: SGHRS, YFSETQ. This CDR3 is 12 amino acids long. The CDR3 region is CASSLGSDEQYF. The CDR3 bases are TGCGCCAGCAGCTTGGGAAGTGACGAGCAGTACTTC.

V is TRBV11-2 and J is TRBJ2-3, with 8 bases aligning to TRBD2. The germline CDR1 and CDR2 sequences are SGHAT and FQNNGV. V lost 1 base and J lost 6; bases outside the gene matches: 6. This CDR3 is 15 amino acids long. The CDR3 loop is CASSLGASGLDTQYF. The CDR3 nucleotides are TGTGCCAGCAGCTTAGGGGCTAGCGGGTTGGATACGCAGTATTTT.

The chain employs TRBV20-1 and TRBJ1-2; 7 bases line up with TRBD1. Germline trimming cut 5 bases from V and 5 bases from J; bases unmatched to any gene: 14. The length of the CDR3 is 15 residues. Germline V gives CDR1 DFQATT, CDR2 SNEGSKA (reference sequence). The CDR3: CSAYPGQRRGYGYTF. CDR3 coding DNA: TGCAGTGCTTACCCGGGACAGCGGCGAGGGTATGGCTACACCTTC.

The rearrangement joins TRBV10-3 to TRBJ2-7; 8 nucleotides match TRBD1. Germline CDR1 is ENHRY and CDR2 is SYGVKD. The CDR3 extends over 15 amino acids. With 4 bases clipped from V and 2 bases from J, the junction kept 7 bases outside the gene matches. The CDR3: CAISVGDRITYEQYF. In DNA form, the CDR3 reads TGTGCCATCAGTGTAGGGGACAGGATCACCTACGAGCAGTACTTC.

V and J are TRBV18 and TRBJ2-3; the D is unclear. V dropped 6 bases and J dropped 3 bases, with 10 bases sitting between them. The CDR3 runs 13 residues. Germline V gives CDR1 KGHSH, CDR2 LQKENI. CDR3 DNA: TGTGCCAGCTCGCCAGCAGCTACAGATACGCAGTATTTT. Translation gives CASSPAATDTQYF. The whole variable domain, remainder taken from reference TRBV18 and TRBJ2-3, is NAGVMQNPRHLVRRRGQEARLRCSPMKGHSHVYWYRQLPEEGLKFMVYLQKENIIDESGMPKERFSAEFPKEGPSILRIQQVVRGDSAAYFCASSPAATDTQYFGPGTRLTVL.

This clonotype was counted only a few times. The chain has TRBV3-1 and TRBJ2-7; maybe TRBD2 (6 bases). The CDR3 has 14 amino acids. Germline values: CDR1 LGHDT, CDR2 YNNKEL (reference sequence). V gave up 1 base and J gave up 1 base, with 8 bases separating them. In DNA, the CDR3 is TGTGCCAGCAGCCAAGCTAGCGTATCCTACGAGCAGTACTTC. Residues: CASSQASVSYEQYF.

The J gene is TRBJ2-5, the V gene TRBV6-1; TRBD1 matches 7 bases. The germline CDR1 and CDR2 sequences are MNHNS and SASEGT. V gave up 1 base and J gave up 5 bases; unmatched junction bases: 7. There are 15 residues in the CDR3. The CDR3 loop is CASSEDPGQQETQYF. The CDR3 nucleotides are TGTGCCAGCAGTGAAGACCCGGGACAGCAGGAGACCCAGTACTTC.

J is TRBJ1-2 and V is TRBV5-1; TRBD1 matches at 7 bases. From germline, CDR1 is SGHRS and CDR2 YFSETQ. V gave up 4 bases and J gave up 4 bases; unmatched junction bases: 13. This CDR3 has 16 amino acids. CDR3 sequence reads: CASSPGQDRASYGYTF. The CDR3 DNA sequence: TGCGCCAGCAGCCCTGGACAGGACCGGGCTAGCTATGGCTACACCTTC.

This chain uses TRBV5-1 with TRBJ1-4, with TRBD1 as a possible D gene (6 bases). Per germline, CDR1 SGHRS and CDR2 YFSETQ. Deletions cut 4 bases from V and 0 bases from J, with 7 bases between. The CDR3 totals 14 residues. The CDR3 nucleotides read TGCGCCAGCAGCGACAGGTCAACTAATGAAAAACTGTTTTTT. This translates into CASSDRSTNEKLFF.

This clonotype was counted between two and nine times. The chain links TRBV20-1 to TRBJ2-1; D is tentatively TRBD1 or TRBD2 (5 bases each). Germline values: CDR1 DFQATT, CDR2 SNEGSKA (reference sequence). Trimming took 6 bases from V and 6 from J, leaving 18 bases between them. The CDR3 contains 14 residues. The CDR3: CSARVTRGTNEQFF. Written as DNA, the CDR3 is TGCAGTGCCCGAGTCACTCGGGGCACCAATGAGCAGTTCTTC.

This clonotype has a handful of counts. This chain connects TRBV7-9 to TRBJ2-7, with D possibly matching TRBD1 (5 bases). Germline CDR1 is SEHNR and CDR2 is FQNEAQ (reference sequence). Trimming stripped 3 bases from V and 2 bases from J, with 11 bases between. This CDR3 is 14 amino acids long. CDR3 sequence reads: CASSFREFPYEQYF. In nucleotides, the CDR3 is TGTGCCAGCAGCTTCAGGGAATTCCCCTACGAGCAGTACTTC.